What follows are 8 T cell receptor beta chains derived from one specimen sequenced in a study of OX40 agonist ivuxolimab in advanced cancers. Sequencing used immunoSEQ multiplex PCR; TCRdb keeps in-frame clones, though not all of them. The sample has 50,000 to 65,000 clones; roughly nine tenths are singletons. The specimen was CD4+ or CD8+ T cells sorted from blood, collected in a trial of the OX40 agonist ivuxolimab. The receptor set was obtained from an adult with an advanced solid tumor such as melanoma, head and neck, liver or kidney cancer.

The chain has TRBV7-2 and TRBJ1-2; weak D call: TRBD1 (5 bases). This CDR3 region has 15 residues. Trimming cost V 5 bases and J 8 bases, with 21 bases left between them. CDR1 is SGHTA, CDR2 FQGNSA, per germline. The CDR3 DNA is TGTGCCAGCAGCCCCTGGCAGGTCGGGGAGGGGGGCTACACCTTC. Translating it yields CASSPWQVGEGGYTF.

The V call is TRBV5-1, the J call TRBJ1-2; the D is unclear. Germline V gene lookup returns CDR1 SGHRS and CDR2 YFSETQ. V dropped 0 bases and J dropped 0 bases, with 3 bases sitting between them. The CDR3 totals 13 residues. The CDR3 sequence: CASSLGTNYGYTF. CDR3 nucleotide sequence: TGCGCCAGCAGCTTGGGGACTAACTATGGCTACACCTTC.

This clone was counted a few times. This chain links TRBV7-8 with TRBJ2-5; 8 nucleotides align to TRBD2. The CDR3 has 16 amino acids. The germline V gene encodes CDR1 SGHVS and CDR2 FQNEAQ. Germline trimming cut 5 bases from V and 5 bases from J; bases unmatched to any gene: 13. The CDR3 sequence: CASSALAGGIGETQYF. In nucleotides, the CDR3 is TGTGCCAGCAGCGCCCTGGCGGGGGGTATTGGGGAGACCCAGTACTTC. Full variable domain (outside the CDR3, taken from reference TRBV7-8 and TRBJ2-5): GAGVSQSPRYKVAKRGQDVALRCDPISGHVSLFWYQQALGQGPEFLTYFQNEAQLDKSGLPSDRFFAERPEGSVSTLKIQRTQQEDSAVYLCASSALAGGIGETQYFGPGTRLLVL.

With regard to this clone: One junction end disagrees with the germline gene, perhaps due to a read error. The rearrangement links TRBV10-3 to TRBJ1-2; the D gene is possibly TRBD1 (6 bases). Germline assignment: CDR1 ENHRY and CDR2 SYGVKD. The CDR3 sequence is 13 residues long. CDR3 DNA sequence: TGTGCCATCAGCCAGGGAGAGAACAGGAGGGGGTTTTTC. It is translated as CAISQGENRRGFF.

The CDR3 is CASFNTGAEQPQHF. CDR3 nucleotide sequence: TGTGCCAGTTTTAACACAGGGGCGGAACAGCCCCAGCATTTT. The rearrangement joins TRBV19 to TRBJ1-5, with 7 bases that match TRBD1. The CDR3 is 14 amino acids. The J segment lost 7 bases and the V segment lost 8 bases, leaving 11 bases of the junction unmatched. Per the germline V gene, CDR1 is LNHDA and CDR2 is SQIVND (reference sequence).

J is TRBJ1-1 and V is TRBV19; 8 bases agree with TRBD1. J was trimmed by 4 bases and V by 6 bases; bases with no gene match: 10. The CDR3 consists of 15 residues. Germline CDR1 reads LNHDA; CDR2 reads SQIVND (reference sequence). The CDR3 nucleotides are TGTGCCAGTAGCCCTACTCGGACAGGGTCCACTGAAGCTTTCTTT. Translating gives CASSPTRTGSTEAFF.

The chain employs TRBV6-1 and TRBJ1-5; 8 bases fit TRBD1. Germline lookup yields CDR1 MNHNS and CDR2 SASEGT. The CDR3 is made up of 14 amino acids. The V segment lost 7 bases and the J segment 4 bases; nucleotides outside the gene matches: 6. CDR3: CASTLQGANQPQHF. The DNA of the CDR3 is TGTGCCAGCACTCTCCAGGGGGCGAATCAGCCCCAGCATTTT.

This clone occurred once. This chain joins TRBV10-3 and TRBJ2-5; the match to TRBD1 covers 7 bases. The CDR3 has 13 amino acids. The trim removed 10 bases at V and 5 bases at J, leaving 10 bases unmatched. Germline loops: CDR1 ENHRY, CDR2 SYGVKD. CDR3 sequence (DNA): TGTGCCAGCGGACAGGAGAAGGGGGAGACCCAGTACTTC. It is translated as CASGQEKGETQYF.